This T cell receptor beta chain was sequenced for a study of identical twins. General observations from the study: Models came in too low on out-of-frame TCR alpha sharing in monozygotic twins. Excess twin sharing in beta out-of-frame sequences was weaker.

Each CDR3 protein is one row after TCRdb ran MiXCR on the 5' RACE reads. The sample includes about 220,000 distinct CDR3 sequences, 7.5% seen only once; the top ten take less than 2.5%. The sample holds a few counts of this clonotype. What it binds is not known. The same sample was also studied in work on yellow fever vaccine responses in identical twins.

This TCR was recovered from a woman between 18 and 30 years old in good health. The specimen was memory (CD45RO+) T cells sorted from blood.

CDR3: CASSSGTGRNSPLHF. CDR3 DNA sequence: TGTGCCAGCAGCTCCGGGACAGGGAGGAATTCACCCCTCCACTTT. The chain has TRBV7-2 and TRBJ1-6, with TRBD1 matching 9 bases. The germline gives CDR1 SGHTA, CDR2 FQGNSA. J gave up 7 bases and V 4 bases, and 5 bases lay outside the gene matches. This CDR3 region has 15 residues.